The rows below give T cell receptor beta chains drawn from one sample of a study of blood T cell repertoires in COVID-19. Generated by immunoSEQ multiplex PCR, the TCRdb table keeps only in-frame clones and is missing some. The table records about 350,000 clones, over 85% of them present only once. The specimen sequenced was peripheral blood. Every receptor here comes from a woman aged 55-70 years with COVID-19, enrolled during active disease. Each CDR3 is given with its conserved first and last residue. D genes are given only for firm matches. The listing skips clone size in some rows; elsewhere it reads once, few, many or a size class.

j_gene	d_gene	abundance	v_gene	CDR3nt	CDR3aa
TRBJ1-6	NA	NA	TRBV2	TGTGCCAGCAGTGAACGCGGGTCCTATAATTCACCCCTCCACTTT	CASSERGSYNSPLHF
TRBJ2-7	TRBD1	NA	TRBV7-9	TGTGCCAGCAGCTCAAGGAGGACAGGGGAGAGGTACGAGCAGTACTTC	CASSSRRTGERYEQYF
TRBJ2-7	NA	once	TRBV9	TGTGCCAGCAGCCAAAGCGCCCATTACGAGCAGTACTTC	CASSQSAHYEQYF
TRBJ2-7	NA	NA	TRBV21-1	TGTGCCAGCAGCAAAGGTGGGGCTCACGAGCAGTACTTC	CASSKGGAHEQYF
TRBJ2-1	TRBD2	NA	TRBV18	TGTGCCAGCTCACCACCGAATCGGGGGGACAATGAGCAGTTCTTC	CASSPPNRGDNEQFF
TRBJ1-6	NA	NA	TRBV6-4	TGTGCCAGCAGCGAGGGCACCTCTAATTCACCCCTCCACTTT	CASSEGTSNSPLHF
TRBJ2-3	NA	NA	TRBV19	TGTGCCAGTAACTCTGGCCTGGGCCGGAGGGGAGATACGCAGTATTTT	CASNSGLGRRGDTQYF
TRBJ2-1	NA	NA	TRBV3-1/TRBV3-2	TGTGCCAGCAGCCAAGTAGTTGGTGAGCAGTTCTTC	CASSQVVGEQFF
TRBJ2-1	NA	NA	TRBV7-2	TGTGCCAGCAGCTTAGAAGGCGGGAATGAGCAGTTCTTC	CASSLEGGNEQFF
TRBJ1-1	NA	NA	TRBV5-1	TGCGCCAGCAGCCAGAACACTGAAGCTTTCTTT	CASSQNTEAFF
TRBJ2-7	NA	once	TRBV14	TGTGCCAGCAGCCAAGGAGTGAATTACGAGCAGTACTTC	CASSQGVNYEQYF
TRBJ1-1	NA	once	TRBV11-1	TGTGCCAGCAGCCGACGGGGGGGCACTGAAGCTTTCTTT	CASSRRGGTEAFF
TRBJ1-5	TRBD1	NA	TRBV6-2/TRBV6-3	TGTGCCAGCAGTTACGGGGGACAGGGATATCAGCCCCAGCATTTT	CASSYGGQGYQPQHF
TRBJ2-1	NA	NA	TRBV6-5	TGTGCCAGCAGTTTACTGCTTGAGCAGTTCTTC	CASSLLLEQFF
TRBJ1-1	NA	NA	TRBV5-1	TGCGCCAGCGGGGAGGGTAGTCTAAGGGAGAAAGCTTTCTTT	CASGEGSLREKAFF
TRBJ2-1	NA	NA	TRBV6-6	TGTGCCAGCAGTTACCGGGGATATGAGCAGTTCTTC	CASSYRGYEQFF
TRBJ2-3	NA	NA	TRBV4-2	TGTGCCAGCAGCCGCCAGGGCCAAGATACGCAGTATTTT	CASSRQGQDTQYF
TRBJ1-1	NA	NA	TRBV4-1	TGCGCCAGCAGCCTGCTAGCGGCGGACAGTGAAGCTTTCTTT	CASSLLAADSEAFF
TRBJ1-3	TRBD1	NA	TRBV7-9	TGTGCCAGCAGACCAGACAGGGCGAACGGAAACACCATATATTTT	CASRPDRANGNTIYF
TRBJ1-2	TRBD1	NA	TRBV7-2	TGTGCCAGCAGCTTAGGAACCTTGACAGGGGGTAATGGCTACACCTTC	CASSLGTLTGGNGYTF
TRBJ2-7	NA	NA	TRBV14	TGTGCCAGCACCAAAGGATATGGGCCCTACGAGCAGTACTTC	CASTKGYGPYEQYF
TRBJ1-6	NA	NA	TRBV18	TGTGCCAGCTCCCGACCCGGGGGATCCTATAATTCACCCCTCCACTTT	CASSRPGGSYNSPLHF